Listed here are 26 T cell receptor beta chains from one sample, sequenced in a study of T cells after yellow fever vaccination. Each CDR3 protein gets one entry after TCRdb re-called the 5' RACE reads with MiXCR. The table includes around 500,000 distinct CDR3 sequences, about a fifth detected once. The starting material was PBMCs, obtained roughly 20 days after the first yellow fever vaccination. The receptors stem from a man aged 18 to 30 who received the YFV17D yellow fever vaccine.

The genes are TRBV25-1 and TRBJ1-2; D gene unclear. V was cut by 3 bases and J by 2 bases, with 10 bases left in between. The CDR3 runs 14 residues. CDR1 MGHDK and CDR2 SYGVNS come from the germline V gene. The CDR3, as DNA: TGTGCCAGCAGTGATTTTTCCCGAAACTATGGCTACACCTTC. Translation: CASSDFSRNYGYTF.

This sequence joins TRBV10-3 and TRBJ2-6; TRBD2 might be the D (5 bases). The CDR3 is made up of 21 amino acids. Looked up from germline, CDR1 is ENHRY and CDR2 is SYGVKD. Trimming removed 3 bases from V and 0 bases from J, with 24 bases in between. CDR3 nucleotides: TGTGCCATCAGTGACGCAAGGTTAGGAGAGCGGCCTATCTCTGGGGCCAACGTCCTGACTTTC. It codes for CAISDARLGERPISGANVLTF.

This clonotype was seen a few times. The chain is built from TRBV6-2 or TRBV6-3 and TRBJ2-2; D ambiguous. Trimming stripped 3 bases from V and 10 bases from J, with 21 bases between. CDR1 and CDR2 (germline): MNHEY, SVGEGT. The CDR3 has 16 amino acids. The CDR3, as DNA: TGTGCCAGCAGTTATTTCGTTCGAGTAGCAGTGACGGAGCTGTTTTTT. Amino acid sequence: CASSYFVRVAVTELFF.

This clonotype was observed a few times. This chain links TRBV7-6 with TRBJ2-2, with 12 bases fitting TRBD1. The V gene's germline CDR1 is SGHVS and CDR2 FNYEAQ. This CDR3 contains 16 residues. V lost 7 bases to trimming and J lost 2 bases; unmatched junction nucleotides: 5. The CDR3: CASTSGTGGNTGELFF. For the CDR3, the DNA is TGTGCCAGCACCTCCGGGACAGGGGGCAACACCGGGGAGCTGTTTTTT.

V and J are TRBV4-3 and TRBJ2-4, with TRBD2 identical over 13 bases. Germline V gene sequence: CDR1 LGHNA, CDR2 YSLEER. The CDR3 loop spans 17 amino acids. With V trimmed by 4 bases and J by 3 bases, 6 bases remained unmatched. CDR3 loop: CASSLRLAGGVKNIQYF. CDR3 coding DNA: TGCGCCAGCAGCCTGCGACTAGCGGGGGGTGTCAAAAACATTCAGTACTTC.

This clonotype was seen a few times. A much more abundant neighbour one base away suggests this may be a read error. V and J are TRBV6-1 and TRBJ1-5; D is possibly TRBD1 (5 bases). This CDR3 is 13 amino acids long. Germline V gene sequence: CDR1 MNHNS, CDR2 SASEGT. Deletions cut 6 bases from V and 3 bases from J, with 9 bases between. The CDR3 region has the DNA TGTGCCAGCAGACCGGGACCCAATCAGCCCCAGCATTTT. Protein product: CASRPGPNQPQHF.

In DNA, the CDR3 is TGTGCCAGCAGCCAGCCCAGCGGGGGGAGTTGGATGGGGGAGCTGTTTTTT. Translation: CASSQPSGGSWMGELFF. The genes are TRBV4-2 and TRBJ2-2; 9 bases align to TRBD2. The CDR3 runs 17 residues. Unmatched junction bases numbered 13, after V lost 3 bases and J lost 8 bases. The germline gives CDR1 LGHNA, CDR2 YNFKEQ.

The CDR3 here is CASSPTELTDTQYF. DNA for the CDR3: TGTGCCAGCAGCCCGACAGAGCTAACAGATACGCAGTATTTT. This chain uses TRBV6-1 with TRBJ2-3; TRBD1 might be the D (5 bases). V lost 6 bases to trimming and J lost 3 bases, with 13 bases between them. Germline V gene lookup returns CDR1 MNHNS and CDR2 SASEGT. CDR3 length equals 14 residues.

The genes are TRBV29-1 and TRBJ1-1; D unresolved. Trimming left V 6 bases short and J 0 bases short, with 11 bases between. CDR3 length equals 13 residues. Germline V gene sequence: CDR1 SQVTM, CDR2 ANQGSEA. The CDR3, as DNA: TGCAGCGTCAAGGGTGTTTTGAACACTGAAGCTTTCTTT. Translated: CSVKGVLNTEAFF.

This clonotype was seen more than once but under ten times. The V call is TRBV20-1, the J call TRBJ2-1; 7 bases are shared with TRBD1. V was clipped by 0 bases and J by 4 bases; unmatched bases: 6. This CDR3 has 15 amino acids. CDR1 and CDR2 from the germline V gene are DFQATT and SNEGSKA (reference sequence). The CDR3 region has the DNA TGCAGTGCTAGAGACGCCGGGACAGAATACAATGAGCAGTTCTTC. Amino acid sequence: CSARDAGTEYNEQFF.

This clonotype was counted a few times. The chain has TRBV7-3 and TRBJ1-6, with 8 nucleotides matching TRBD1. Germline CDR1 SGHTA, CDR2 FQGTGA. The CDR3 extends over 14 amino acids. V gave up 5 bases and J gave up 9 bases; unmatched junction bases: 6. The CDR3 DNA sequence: TGTGCCAGCAGCCCGACAGGGGTCGGTTCACCCCTCCACTTT. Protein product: CASSPTGVGSPLHF.

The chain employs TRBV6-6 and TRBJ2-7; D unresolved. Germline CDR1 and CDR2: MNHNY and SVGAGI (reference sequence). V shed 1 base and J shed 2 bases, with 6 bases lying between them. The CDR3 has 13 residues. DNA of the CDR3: TGTGCCAGCAGTTACTACAGAACCTACGAGCAGTACTTC. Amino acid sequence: CASSYYRTYEQYF.

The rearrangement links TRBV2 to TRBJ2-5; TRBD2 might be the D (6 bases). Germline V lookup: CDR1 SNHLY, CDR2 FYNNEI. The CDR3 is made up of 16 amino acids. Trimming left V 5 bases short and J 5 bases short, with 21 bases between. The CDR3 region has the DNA TGTGCCAGCAGTACCGCCCCACGGGGGTCATGGGAGACCCAGTACTTC. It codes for CASSTAPRGSWETQYF.

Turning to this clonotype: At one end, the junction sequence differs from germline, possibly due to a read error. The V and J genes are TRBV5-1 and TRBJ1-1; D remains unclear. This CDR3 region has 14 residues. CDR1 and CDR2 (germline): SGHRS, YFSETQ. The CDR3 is CASRLGSPNTEAFF. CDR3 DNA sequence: TGCGCCAGCAGGTTGGGGTCTCCTAACACTGAAGCTTTCTTT.

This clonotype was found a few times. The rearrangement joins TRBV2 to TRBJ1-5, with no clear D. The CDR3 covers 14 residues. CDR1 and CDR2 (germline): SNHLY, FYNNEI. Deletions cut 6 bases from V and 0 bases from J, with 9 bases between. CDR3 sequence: CASRGGLSNQPQHF. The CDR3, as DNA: TGTGCCAGCAGGGGTGGCCTTAGCAATCAGCCCCAGCATTTT.

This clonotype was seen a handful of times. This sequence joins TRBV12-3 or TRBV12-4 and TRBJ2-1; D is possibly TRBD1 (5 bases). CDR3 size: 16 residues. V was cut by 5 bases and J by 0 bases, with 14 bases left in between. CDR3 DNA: TGTGCCAGCAGTCCAAGGGGTAGCCGCTCCTACAATGAGCAGTTCTTC. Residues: CASSPRGSRSYNEQFF.

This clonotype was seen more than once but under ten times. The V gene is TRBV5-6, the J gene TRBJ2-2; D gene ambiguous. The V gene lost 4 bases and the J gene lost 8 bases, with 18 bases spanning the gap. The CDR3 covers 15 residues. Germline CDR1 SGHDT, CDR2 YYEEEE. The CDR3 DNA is TGTGCCAGCAGCCCCGGGTCATCCTCGTGGGGGGAGCTGTTTTTT. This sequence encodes CASSPGSSSWGELFF.

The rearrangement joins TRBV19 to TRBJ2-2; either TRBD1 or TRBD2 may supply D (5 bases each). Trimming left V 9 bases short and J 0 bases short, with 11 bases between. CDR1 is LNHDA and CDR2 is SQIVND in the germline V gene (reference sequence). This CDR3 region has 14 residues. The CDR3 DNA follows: TGTGCCAGCGGACCGGGACCGAACACCGGGGAGCTGTTTTTT. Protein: CASGPGPNTGELFF.

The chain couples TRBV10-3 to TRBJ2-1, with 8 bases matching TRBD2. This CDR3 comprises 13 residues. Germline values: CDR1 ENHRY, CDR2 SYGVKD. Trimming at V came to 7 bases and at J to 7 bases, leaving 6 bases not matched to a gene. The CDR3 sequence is CAINAGGGNEQFF. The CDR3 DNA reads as TGTGCCATCAACGCGGGGGGTGGAAATGAGCAGTTCTTC.

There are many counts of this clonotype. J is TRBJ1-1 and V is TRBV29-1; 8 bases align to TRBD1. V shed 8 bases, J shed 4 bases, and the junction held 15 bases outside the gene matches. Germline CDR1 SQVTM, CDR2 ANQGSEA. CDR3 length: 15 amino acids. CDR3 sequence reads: CSPQGIQGARTEAFF. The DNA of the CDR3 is TGCAGCCCCCAGGGCATCCAGGGGGCACGCACTGAAGCTTTCTTT.

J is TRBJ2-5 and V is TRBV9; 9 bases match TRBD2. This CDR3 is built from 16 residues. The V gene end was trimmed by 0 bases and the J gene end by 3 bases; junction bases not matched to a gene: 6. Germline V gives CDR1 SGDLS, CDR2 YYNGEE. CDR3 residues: CASSVGLAGSEETQYF. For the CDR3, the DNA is TGTGCCAGCAGCGTAGGTCTAGCGGGGAGCGAAGAGACCCAGTACTTC.

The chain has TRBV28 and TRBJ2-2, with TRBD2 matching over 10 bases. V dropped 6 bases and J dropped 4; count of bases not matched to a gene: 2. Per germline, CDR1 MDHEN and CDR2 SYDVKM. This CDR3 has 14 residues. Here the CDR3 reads CASRSGGGTGELFF. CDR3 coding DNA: TGTGCCAGCAGAAGCGGGGGGGGCACCGGGGAGCTGTTTTTT. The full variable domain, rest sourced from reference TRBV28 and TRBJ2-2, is DVKVTQSSRYLVKRTGEKVFLECVQDMDHENMFWYRQDPGLGLRLIYFSYDVKMKEKGDIPEGYSVSREKKERFSLILESASTNQTSMYLCASRSGGGTGELFFGEGSRLTVL.

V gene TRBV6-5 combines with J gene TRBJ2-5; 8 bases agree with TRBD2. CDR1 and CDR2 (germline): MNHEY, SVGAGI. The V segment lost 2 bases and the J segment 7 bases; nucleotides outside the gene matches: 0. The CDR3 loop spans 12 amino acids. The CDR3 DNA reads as TGTGCCAGCAGTTACCGGGGGGGGACCCAGTACTTC. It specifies CASSYRGGTQYF.

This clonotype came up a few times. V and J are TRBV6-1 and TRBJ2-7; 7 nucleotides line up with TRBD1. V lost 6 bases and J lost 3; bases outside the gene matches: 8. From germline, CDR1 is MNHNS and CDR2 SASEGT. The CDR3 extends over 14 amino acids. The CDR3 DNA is TGTGCCAGCAGCCTCTTCACAGGGGACTACGAGCAGTACTTC. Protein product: CASSLFTGDYEQYF.

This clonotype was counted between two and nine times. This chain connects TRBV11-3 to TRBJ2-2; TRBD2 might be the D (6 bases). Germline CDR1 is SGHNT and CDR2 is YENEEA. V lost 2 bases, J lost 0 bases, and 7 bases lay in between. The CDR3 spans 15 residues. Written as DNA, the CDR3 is TGTGCCAGCAGCTTACGGGGGACGAACACCGGGGAGCTGTTTTTT. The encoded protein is CASSLRGTNTGELFF.

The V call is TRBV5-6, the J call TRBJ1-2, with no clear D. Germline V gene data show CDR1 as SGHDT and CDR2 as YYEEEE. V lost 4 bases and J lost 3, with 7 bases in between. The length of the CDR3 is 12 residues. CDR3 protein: CASSPADYGYTF. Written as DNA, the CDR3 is TGTGCCAGCAGCCCGGCGGACTATGGCTACACCTTC.